This is a list of T cell receptor beta chains from one sample in a study of T-cell memory formation after mild COVID-19. TCRdb passed the 5' RACE reads through MiXCR, listing each CDR3 protein once. The top ten hold 25% to 30% of the sample, which has some 150,000 distinct CDR3 sequences, 11% to 15% seen once. Input material: PBMCs or a T cell subset sorted from them (not recorded which). All receptors derive from an adult woman who had mild COVID-19 (a few samples of this study predate the infection). Cell type and time point are not known. CDR3s include the opening cysteine and the closing phenylalanine or tryptophan. A D gene is named only where the DNA matches it firmly. Clone size appears in some rows only: once, few, many, or a class for an expanded clone.

d_call,clone_size,j_call,v_call,cdr3_nt,cdr3_aa
TRBD1,.,TRBJ1-5,TRBV6-2/TRBV6-3,TGTGCCAGCAGTTACGTTCCTAGTCGTAGGGGGCTGGGTGTAAATCAGCCCCAGCATTTT,CASSYVPSRRGLGVNQPQHF
.,many,TRBJ2-5,TRBV7-2,TGTGCCAGCAGCCCCGGCCAAGAGACCCAGTACTTC,CASSPGQETQYF
.,few,TRBJ1-1,TRBV19,TGTGCCAGTAGTAATCAGGGGAACACTGAAGCTTTCTTT,CASSNQGNTEAFF
.,.,TRBJ2-3,TRBV24-1,TGTGCCACCAGTCGCGGGACCACAGATACGCAGTATTTT,CATSRGTTDTQYF
.,few,TRBJ2-7,TRBV19,TGTGCCAGTAGGGATACAGGAGGGCTACCGAGCTCCTACGAGCAGTACTTC,CASRDTGGLPSSYEQYF
TRBD1,few,TRBJ1-1,TRBV5-1,TGCGCCAGCAGCTCGGGGGACAGGGGGAACACTGAAGCTTTCTTT,CASSSGDRGNTEAFF
TRBD2,.,TRBJ2-5,TRBV30,TGTGCCTGGAGTGTGGGCGGGAGTGAGACCCAGTACTTC,CAWSVGGSETQYF
.,.,TRBJ1-2,TRBV7-9,TGTGCCAGCAGCTTGACCTTATCCCGGGATGGCTACACCTTC,CASSLTLSRDGYTF
TRBD2,few,TRBJ2-1,TRBV7-6,TGTGCCAGCAGCTTCACAACTAGCGCCTCTCTCTCCTACAATGAGCAGTTCTTC,CASSFTTSASLSYNEQFF
.,.,TRBJ1-2,TRBV3-1,TGTGCCAGCAGCCAAGGGCCCAACTATGGCTACACCTTC,CASSQGPNYGYTF
.,.,TRBJ2-2,TRBV29-1,TGCAGCGTTAAGGAGGACACCGGGGAGCTGTTTTTT,CSVKEDTGELFF
.,few,TRBJ2-7,TRBV6-5,TGTGCCAGCAGTCCCGCCTGGGTTGGGTTGGACGAGCAGTACTTC,CASSPAWVGLDEQYF
.,.,TRBJ1-1,TRBV15,TGTGCCACCGGGTTGAGAAGGAACACTGAAGCTTTCTTT,CATGLRRNTEAFF
.,few,TRBJ2-7,TRBV27,TGTGCCAGCAGTTTATCAACAGCCTACGAGCAGTACTTC,CASSLSTAYEQYF
TRBD2,few,TRBJ2-1,TRBV6-2/TRBV6-3,TGTGCCAGCAGTTACTCGTTTTCAGCGGGAGTTTCTGGTGAGCAGTTCTTC,CASSYSFSAGVSGEQFF
TRBD2,.,TRBJ2-1,TRBV7-3,TGTGCCAGCAGCTTAGAGGGGCGGGGGTCCTACAATGAGCAGTTCTTC,CASSLEGRGSYNEQFF
.,.,TRBJ2-1,TRBV27,TGTGCCAGCAGTTTTACAGCGGTCCTGGGGAATGAGCAGTTCTTC,CASSFTAVLGNEQFF
TRBD1,.,TRBJ2-7,TRBV5-1,TGCGCCAGCAGCGTTGACAGGGGACTTTACTACGAGCAGTACTTC,CASSVDRGLYYEQYF
.,few,TRBJ2-4,TRBV4-3,TGCGCCAGCAGCCAAGATTTCCAGGTCAAAAACATTCAGTACTTC,CASSQDFQVKNIQYF
.,.,TRBJ2-2,TRBV7-9,TGTGCCAGCAGCTTACCCGCCGGGGAGCTGTTTTTT,CASSLPAGELFF
TRBD1,many,TRBJ2-2,TRBV7-2,TGTGCCAGCAGCTTAAGACAGGGCACCGGGGAGCTGTTTTTT,CASSLRQGTGELFF
TRBD1,few,TRBJ2-7,TRBV27,TGTGCCAGCAGTTGGGACAGGACCCACGAGCAGTACTTC,CASSWDRTHEQYF
TRBD2,few,TRBJ2-1,TRBV10-3,TGTGCCATCAGTGACACTAGCGGGAGGGATAAGAATGAGCAGTTCTTC,CAISDTSGRDKNEQFF
TRBD1,.,TRBJ1-1,TRBV18,TGTGCCAGCTCACCCTGGGACAGGGCCACTGAAGCTTTCTTT,CASSPWDRATEAFF
TRBD1,.,TRBJ2-3,TRBV5-1,TGCGCCAGCAGCACAGGGGATACCACAGATACGCAGTATTTT,CASSTGDTTDTQYF
.,few,TRBJ1-1,TRBV4-1,TGCGCCAGCAGCTCACTCCCCGGCAACAGGGAAGCTTTCTTT,CASSSLPGNREAFF
.,.,TRBJ2-7,TRBV20-1,TGCAGTGTAATGACACCAGACGGACCCTACGAGCAGTACTTC,CSVMTPDGPYEQYF
.,few,TRBJ1-1,TRBV20-1,TGCAGTGCTAGAGTCCCCCGCGGGACTGAAGCTTTCTTT,CSARVPRGTEAFF
.,few,TRBJ1-1,TRBV5-1,TGCGCCAGCAGCTTGGTGGGGGCCCAATTGAACACTGAAGCTTTCTTT,CASSLVGAQLNTEAFF
TRBD2,many,TRBJ2-1,TRBV4-3,TGCGCCAGCAGCCAAGATGTGCCGGGAGGTTCCTACAATGAGCAGTTCTTC,CASSQDVPGGSYNEQFF
.,few,TRBJ1-4,TRBV7-6,TGTGCCAGCAGCGTACGAACAGGGATATTGGATGAAAAACTGTTTTTT,CASSVRTGILDEKLFF
.,many,TRBJ1-1,TRBV18,TGTGCCAGCTCACCGGAACAACTCGACAGGAGTGAAGCTTTCTTT,CASSPEQLDRSEAFF
.,.,TRBJ1-1,TRBV15,TGTGCCACCAGCACCCTTCAAAGGGGGGGGACTGAAGCTTTCTTT,CATSTLQRGGTEAFF
TRBD2,few,TRBJ2-1,TRBV5-5,TGTGCCAGCAGCCTCACGGGAGGAGCTGGTGAGCAGTTCTTC,CASSLTGGAGEQFF
TRBD1,few,TRBJ2-7,TRBV6-5,TGTGCCAGCAGGGAGTTGGACAGGTCCTACGAGCAGTACTTC,CASRELDRSYEQYF
.,.,TRBJ2-7,TRBV7-9,TGTGCCAGCAGCTTTCGGGGGCGCGAGCAGTACTTC,CASSFRGREQYF
.,.,TRBJ2-7,TRBV20-1,TGCAGTGCTAGAGATCTTCAAGGGGACACTTACTACGAGCAGTACTTC,CSARDLQGDTYYEQYF
TRBD2,few,TRBJ2-7,TRBV29-1,TGCAGCGTTGAAGTCACGACTAGCGCAGCCTACGAGCAGTACTTC,CSVEVTTSAAYEQYF
.,.,TRBJ2-3,TRBV5-1,TGCGCCAGCAGCTTGGCACTAGCCTTTTACACAGATACGCAGTATTTT,CASSLALAFYTDTQYF
.,.,TRBJ2-1,TRBV11-2,TGTGCCAGCAGCTTAGTTTGGGGGACCTACAATGAGCAGTTCTTC,CASSLVWGTYNEQFF
.,few,TRBJ2-7,TRBV27,TGTGCCAGCAGCCAGGTTGGGTCTTACGAGCAGTACTTC,CASSQVGSYEQYF
TRBD1,.,TRBJ1-1,TRBV5-1,TGCGCCAGCAGCTTGGGACAGGGAGAGGTGCAAGCTTTCTTT,CASSLGQGEVQAFF
TRBD2,few,TRBJ2-7,TRBV16,TGTGCCAGCAGCCAACGGGAGGCAGGCGTGGAGCAGTACTTC,CASSQREAGVEQYF
TRBD2,.,TRBJ2-3,TRBV5-1,TGCGCCAGCAGCCCCGGACTAGCGGGAGGGGATACGCAGTATTTT,CASSPGLAGGDTQYF
.,few,TRBJ1-4,TRBV5-1,TGCGCCAGCAGCTTGGTTCAAGGGGGGAGTGAAAAACTGTTTTTT,CASSLVQGGSEKLFF
.,few,TRBJ2-2,TRBV7-8,TGTGCCAGCAGCTGGGAGACGAACACCGGGGAGCTGTTTTTT,CASSWETNTGELFF
.,.,TRBJ1-1,TRBV20-1,TGCAGTGCCTGGGGGCTCGCTGAAGCTTTCTTT,CSAWGLAEAFF
TRBD2,many,TRBJ2-5,TRBV20-1,TGCAGTGCTAGAGATCGCCCCTTTTCGACTAGCGGGGGGGGACTTAAACTCGAGACCCAGTACTTC,CSARDRPFSTSGGGLKLETQYF
.,few,TRBJ2-5,TRBV12-3/TRBV12-4,TGTGCCAGCAGTTTCCCGATTATTGGAGAGACCCAGTACTTC,CASSFPIIGETQYF
TRBD1,.,TRBJ1-5,TRBV5-1,TGCGCCAGCAGCGTTCAGGGGGGCATAAGCAATCAGCCCCAGCATTTT,CASSVQGGISNQPQHF
.,few,TRBJ2-7,TRBV4-1,TGCGCCAGCAGCCAAGAGAGGTCGGTCGAGCAGTACTTC,CASSQERSVEQYF
.,.,TRBJ2-3,TRBV7-9,TGTGCCAGCAGCTTGTATAGCACAGATACGCAGTATTTT,CASSLYSTDTQYF
.,.,TRBJ2-7,TRBV29-1,TGCAGCGTTGAAGCCGCCGGCCAGGCAGCCTACGAGCAGTACTTC,CSVEAAGQAAYEQYF
.,few,TRBJ1-2,TRBV4-1,TGCGCCAGCAGCCAAGAAGGGTCAGTCCCAGACTATGGCTACACCTTC,CASSQEGSVPDYGYTF
.,.,TRBJ1-1,TRBV28,TGTGCCAGCACCTCGGGCAGTCGATGGTCCACTGAAGCTTTCTTT,CASTSGSRWSTEAFF
.,.,TRBJ2-7,TRBV5-4,TGTGCCAGCAGCTCGTATGGGGAGCAGTACTTC,CASSSYGEQYF
TRBD2,.,TRBJ2-1,TRBV13,TGTGCCAGCAGCTTACGTGCGGGAGGAGGTCCCACGCACAATGAGCAGTTCTTC,CASSLRAGGGPTHNEQFF
.,.,TRBJ2-5,TRBV12-3/TRBV12-4,TGTGCCAGCAGTGTAGACAGAAGGTACCAAGAGACCCAGTACTTC,CASSVDRRYQETQYF
TRBD1,.,TRBJ1-1,TRBV27,TGTGCCAGCAGCCTCGTCAGGGGGGGGGCGACTGAAGCTTTCTTT,CASSLVRGGATEAFF
TRBD1,.,TRBJ1-2,TRBV12-3/TRBV12-4,TGTGCCAGCACTGGGGACAGGGAGGACAACTATGGCTACACCTTC,CASTGDREDNYGYTF